Listed here are 7 T cell receptor beta chains from one sample, sequenced in a study of PD-1 blockade in classical Hodgkin lymphoma. The time point was: cycle 4 day 1 (C4D1), after more than five weeks of nivolumab. The patients all showed relapse after autologous stem cell transplantation, while their brentuximab vedotin exposure varied. Libraries were prepared by immunoSEQ multiplex PCR; TCRdb keeps only in-frame clonotypes and omits some of them. The sample carries tens of thousands of clones, nearly 90% recorded once. This specimen consisted of peripheral blood mononuclear cells (PBMCs), obtained before the fourth cycle of nivolumab. The receptors originated from a human donor with classical Hodgkin lymphoma.

The chain combines TRBV18 with TRBJ2-3; 7 bases are shared with TRBD2. Germline CDR1 and CDR2: KGHSH and LQKENI. The length of the CDR3 is 14 residues. The J segment lost 1 base and the V segment lost 2 bases, leaving 0 bases of the junction unmatched. The CDR3 coding sequence is TGTGCCAGCTCACCAGCGGGAGGCACAGATACGCAGTATTTT. Translation gives CASSPAGGTDTQYF. The whole variable domain, remainder taken from reference TRBV18 and TRBJ2-3, is NAGVMQNPRHLVRRRGQEARLRCSPMKGHSHVYWYRQLPEEGLKFMVYLQKENIIDESGMPKERFSAEFPKEGPSILRIQQVVRGDSAAYFCASSPAGGTDTQYFGPGTRLTVL.

The rearrangement uses TRBV5-4 and TRBJ2-5; tentative D call: TRBD2 (5 bases). This CDR3 is 14 amino acids long. With 0 bases removed from V and 2 bases from J, the gap between germline ends came to 8 bases. Germline CDR1 reads SGHNT; CDR2 reads YYREEE (reference sequence). The CDR3 DNA reads TGTGCCAGCAGCTTGGCTCGGGGACAAGAGACCCAGTACTTC. Translation: CASSLARGQETQYF.

This rearrangement joins TRBV6-5 to TRBJ1-2; 7 bases align to TRBD1. The CDR3 length is 13 residues. The germline V gene has CDR1 MNHEY and CDR2 SVGAGI. With 6 bases clipped from V and 4 bases from J, the junction kept 5 bases outside the gene matches. The DNA for the CDR3 is TGTGCCAGCAGGGCACAGGGGAGCTATGGCTACACCTTC. Translated, it gives CASRAQGSYGYTF.

The J gene is TRBJ1-1, the V gene TRBV18, with 12 positions matching TRBD1. Looked up from germline, CDR1 is KGHSH and CDR2 is LQKENI. The ends lost 3 bases at V and 4 bases at J; junction bases unmatched: 0. The CDR3 runs to 14 residues. CDR3 sequence: CASSPGQGATEAFF. The CDR3 nucleotides read TGTGCCAGCTCACCGGGACAGGGGGCCACTGAAGCTTTCTTT.

This chain links TRBV19 with TRBJ2-5, with 8 positions matching TRBD2. The J call is in doubt because the DNA end fits TRBJ2-7 better. Looked up from germline, CDR1 is LNHDA and CDR2 is SQIVND (reference sequence). CDR3 length equals 13 residues. The CDR3: CASSAKLAVEQYF. The CDR3 coding sequence is TGTGCCAGTAGTGCCAAACTAGCGGTCGAGCAGTACTTC.

V and J are TRBV4-2 and TRBJ1-5, with D hard to call. The CDR3 contains 14 residues. CDR1 and CDR2 (germline): LGHNA, YNFKEQ. V was clipped by 1 base and J by 1 base, with 5 bases between them. CDR3 residues: CASSQGVSNQPQHF. In DNA form, the CDR3 reads TGTGCCAGCAGCCAAGGGGTGAGCAATCAGCCCCAGCATTTT.

CDR3 sequence reads: CASKPPAGDSYEQYF. CDR3 DNA: TGTGCCAGTAAACCCCCCGCAGGGGACTCCTACGAGCAGTACTTC. The gene calls are TRBV19 and TRBJ2-7, with TRBD1 as a possible D gene (6 bases). The CDR3 sequence is 15 residues long. CDR1 LNHDA and CDR2 SQIVND come from the germline V gene (reference sequence). Trimming stripped 7 bases from V and 0 bases from J, with 16 bases between. The full variable domain, in which reference TRBV19 and TRBJ2-7 provide the parts outside the CDR3, is DGGITQSPKYLFRKEGQNVTLSCEQNLNHDAMYWYRQDPGQGLRLIYYSQIVNDFQKGDIAEGYSVSREKKESFPLTVTSAQKNPTAFYLCASKPPAGDSYEQYFGPGTRLTVT.